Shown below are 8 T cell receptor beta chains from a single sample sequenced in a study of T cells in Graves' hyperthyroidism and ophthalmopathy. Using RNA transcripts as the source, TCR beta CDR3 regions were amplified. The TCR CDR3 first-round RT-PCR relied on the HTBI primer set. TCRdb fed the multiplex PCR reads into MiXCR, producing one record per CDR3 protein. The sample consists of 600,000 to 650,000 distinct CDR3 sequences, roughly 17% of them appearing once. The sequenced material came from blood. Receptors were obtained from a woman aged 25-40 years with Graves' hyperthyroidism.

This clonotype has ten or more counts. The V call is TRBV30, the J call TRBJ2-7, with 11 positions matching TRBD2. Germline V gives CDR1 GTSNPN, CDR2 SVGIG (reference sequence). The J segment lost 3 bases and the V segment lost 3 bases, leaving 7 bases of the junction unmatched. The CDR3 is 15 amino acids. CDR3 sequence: CAWSSGTSGFYEQYF. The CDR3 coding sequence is TGTGCCTGGAGCTCGGGGACTAGCGGATTCTACGAGCAGTACTTC.

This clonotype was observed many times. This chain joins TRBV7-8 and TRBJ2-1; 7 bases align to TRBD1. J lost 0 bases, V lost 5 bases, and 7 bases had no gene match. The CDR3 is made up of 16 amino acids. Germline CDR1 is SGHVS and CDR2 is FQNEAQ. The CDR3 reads CASSGGQMSSYNEQFF. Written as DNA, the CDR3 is TGTGCCAGCAGCGGGGGACAGATGAGCTCCTACAATGAGCAGTTCTTC.

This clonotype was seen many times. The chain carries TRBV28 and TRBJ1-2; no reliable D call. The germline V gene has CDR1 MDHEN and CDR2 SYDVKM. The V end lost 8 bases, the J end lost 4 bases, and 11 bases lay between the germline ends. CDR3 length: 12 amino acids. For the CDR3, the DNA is TGTGCCAGCGAGACCCGGGTCTATGGCTACACCTTC. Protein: CASETRVYGYTF.

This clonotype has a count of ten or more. The CDR3 spells CAISGGTREAHEQYF. The CDR3, as DNA: TGTGCCATCAGTGGGGGGACTAGAGAGGCGCACGAGCAGTACTTC. The chain has TRBV10-3 and TRBJ2-7, with TRBD2 matching 8 bases. Losses at the gene ends were 4 bases for V and 5 bases for J; bases not matched to a gene: 10. The CDR3 extends over 15 amino acids. The germline V gene encodes CDR1 ENHRY and CDR2 SYGVKD.

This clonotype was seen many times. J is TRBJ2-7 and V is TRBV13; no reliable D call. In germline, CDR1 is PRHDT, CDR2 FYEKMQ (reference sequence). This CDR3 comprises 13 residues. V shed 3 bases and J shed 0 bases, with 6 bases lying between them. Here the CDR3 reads CASSFLSSYEQYF. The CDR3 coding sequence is TGTGCCAGCAGCTTCCTGTCCTCCTACGAGCAGTACTTC. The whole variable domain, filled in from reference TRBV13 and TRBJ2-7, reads AAGVIQSPRHLIKEKRETATLKCYPIPRHDTVYWYQQGPGQDPQFLISFYEKMQSDKGSIPDRFSAQQFSDYHSELNMSSLELGDSALYFCASSFLSSYEQYFGPGTRLTVT.

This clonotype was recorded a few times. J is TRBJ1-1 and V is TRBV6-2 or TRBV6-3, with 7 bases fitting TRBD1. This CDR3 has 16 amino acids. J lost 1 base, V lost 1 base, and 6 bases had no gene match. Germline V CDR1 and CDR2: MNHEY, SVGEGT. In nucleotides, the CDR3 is TGTGCCAGCAGTTACTACCCAGGGGGGGGGAACACTGAAGCTTTCTTT. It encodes CASSYYPGGGNTEAFF.

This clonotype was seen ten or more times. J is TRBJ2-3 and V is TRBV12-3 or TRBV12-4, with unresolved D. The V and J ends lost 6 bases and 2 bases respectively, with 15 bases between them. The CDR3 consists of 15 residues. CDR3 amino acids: CASSALDTATDTQYF. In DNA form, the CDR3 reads TGTGCCAGCAGCGCCCTCGACACAGCCACAGATACGCAGTATTTT.

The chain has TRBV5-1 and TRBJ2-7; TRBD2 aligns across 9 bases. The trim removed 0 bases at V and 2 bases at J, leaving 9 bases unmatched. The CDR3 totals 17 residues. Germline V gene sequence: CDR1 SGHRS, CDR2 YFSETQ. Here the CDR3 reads CASSLVGAGGWPYEQYF. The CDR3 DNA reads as TGCGCCAGCAGCTTGGTGGGAGCGGGAGGCTGGCCCTACGAGCAGTACTTC.